The present TCR beta chain was sequenced within a study of cytomegalovirus exposure and HLA in healthy donors. Broader study findings: An ancestry cluster, one associated with Asian ancestry, reportedly showed fewer N-insertions than the roughly 670-donor mean in a later analysis. In a later analysis, across HLA loci, associated TCR counts were highest for DRB1, lowest for HLA-C. An assumption of roughly uniform sequencing depth across donors underlay the presence/absence analyses.

Note on this clone: The antigen remains undetermined.

V shed 5 bases and J 4 bases; nucleotides not matched to a gene: 6. This CDR3 spans 15 amino acids. Germline values: CDR1 SGHNT, CDR2 YENEEA. The PCR employed 60 Vbeta primers together with 13 Jbeta primers. TCRdb's table, derived via immunoSEQ multiplex PCR, lists solely in-frame clones and lacks some. Found here are 150,000 or so clones, more than 65% of them singletons; the top ten hold roughly 1.3%. The clonotype originates from a man younger than 45 in good health and CMV-seronegative. The chain combines TRBV11-3 with TRBJ2-7, with 12 bases that match TRBD2. The sample taken for sequencing was PBMCs. The CDR3 region is CASSPSSGGAYEQYF. The DNA of the CDR3 is TGTGCCAGCAGCCCATCTAGCGGGGGGGCATACGAGCAGTACTTC.